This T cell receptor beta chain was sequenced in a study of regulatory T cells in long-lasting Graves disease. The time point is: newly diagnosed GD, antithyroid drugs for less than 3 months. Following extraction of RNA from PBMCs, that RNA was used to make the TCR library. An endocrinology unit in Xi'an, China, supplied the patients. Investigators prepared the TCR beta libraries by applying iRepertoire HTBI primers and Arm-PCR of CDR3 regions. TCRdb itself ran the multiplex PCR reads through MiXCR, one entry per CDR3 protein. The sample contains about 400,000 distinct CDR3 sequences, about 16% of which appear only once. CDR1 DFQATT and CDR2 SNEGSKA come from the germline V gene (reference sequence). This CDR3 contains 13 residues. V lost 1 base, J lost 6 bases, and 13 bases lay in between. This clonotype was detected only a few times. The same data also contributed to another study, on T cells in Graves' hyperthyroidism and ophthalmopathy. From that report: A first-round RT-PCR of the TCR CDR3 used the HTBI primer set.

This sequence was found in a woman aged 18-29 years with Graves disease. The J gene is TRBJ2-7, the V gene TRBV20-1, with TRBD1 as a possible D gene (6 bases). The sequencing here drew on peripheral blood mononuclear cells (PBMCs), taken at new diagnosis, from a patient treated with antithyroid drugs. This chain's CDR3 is CSARVTGQGEQYF. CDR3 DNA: TGCAGTGCTAGAGTGACAGGCCAAGGCGAGCAGTACTTC.